Following are 8 T cell receptor beta chains from one sample sequenced in a study of blood T cell repertoires in COVID-19. Some clones are missing from TCRdb's copy, which holds only in-frame ones; the method was immunoSEQ multiplex PCR. The sample lists over 150,000 clones; roughly 82% were seen once. The sequenced material came from PBMCs or T cells enriched from blood (not recorded which). These receptor sequences come from a man aged 35 to 55 who had recovered from COVID-19.

The chain is built from TRBV3-1 (or the pseudogene TRBV3-2) and TRBJ2-2; D unclear. Looked up from germline, CDR1 is LGHDT and CDR2 is YNNKEL (reference sequence). The CDR3 runs to 14 residues. With 1 base removed from V and 3 bases from J, the gap between germline ends came to 6 bases. CDR3 residues: CASSQGSYTGELFF. CDR3 in DNA: TGTGCCAGCAGCCAAGGTTCCTACACCGGGGAGCTGTTTTTT.

The chain recombines TRBV19 with TRBJ1-1; possible D gene TRBD1, 6 bases. V was trimmed by 5 bases and J by 2 bases, leaving 12 bases between them. The CDR3 sequence is 14 residues long. Germline V lookup: CDR1 LNHDA, CDR2 SQIVND (reference sequence). CDR3 sequence: CASSLGQKNTEAFF. For the CDR3, the DNA is TGTGCCAGTAGTCTTGGACAGAAAAACACTGAAGCTTTCTTT.

This chain links TRBV29-1 with TRBJ2-1; TRBD2 matches at 8 bases. From germline, CDR1 is SQVTM and CDR2 ANQGSEA. Germline trimming cut 3 bases from V and 3 bases from J; bases unmatched to any gene: 13. This CDR3 spans 17 amino acids. Written as DNA, the CDR3 is TGCAGCGTTGAGGGTGGGACTAGGTCACCGGTCTACAATGAGCAGTTCTTC. Protein: CSVEGGTRSPVYNEQFF.

CDR3 region: CASSFGGVENIQYF. The CDR3, as DNA: TGTGCCAGCAGCTTTGGAGGGGTGGAAAACATTCAGTACTTC. The V and J genes are TRBV7-9 and TRBJ2-4; perhaps TRBD2 as D (6 bases). The ends were cut back, 3 bases at V and 5 bases at J, with 11 bases in the middle. Germline V gene lookup returns CDR1 SEHNR and CDR2 FQNEAQ (reference sequence). CDR3 size: 14 residues. Using reference TRBV7-9 and TRBJ2-4 for the parts outside the CDR3, the full variable domain is DTGVSQNPRHKITKRGQNVTFRCDPISEHNRLYWYRQTLGQGPEFLTYFQNEAQLEKSRLLSDRFSAERPKGSFSTLEIQRTEQGDSAMYLCASSFGGVENIQYFGAGTRLSVL.

V usage is TRBV2 and J usage is TRBJ2-7; perhaps TRBD2 as D (6 bases). Trimming pared 3 bases from V and 0 bases from J, leaving 9 bases between. Germline V lookup: CDR1 SNHLY, CDR2 FYNNEI. The CDR3 has 14 residues. The DNA of the CDR3 is TGTGCCAGCAGTGAGGGGGGTTACTCCTACGAGCAGTACGTC. As protein: CASSEGGYSYEQYV.

This chain links TRBV28 with TRBJ2-1; 8 bases map to TRBD2. This CDR3 region has 14 residues. Germline V lookup: CDR1 MDHEN, CDR2 SYDVKM. V lost 4 bases, J lost 10 bases, and 9 bases stayed unmatched. The CDR3 here is CASSSFDSGAEQFF. The CDR3 DNA sequence: TGTGCCAGCAGTTCATTTGATAGCGGGGCAGAGCAGTTCTTC.

The V call is TRBV7-3, the J call TRBJ2-3; a possible D gene is TRBD2 (5 bases). In germline, CDR1 is SGHTA, CDR2 FQGTGA. This CDR3 spans 14 amino acids. Trimming removed 5 bases from V and 3 bases from J, with 12 bases in between. Here the CDR3 reads CASSPRTPTDTQYF. The DNA for the CDR3 is TGTGCCAGCAGCCCCCGGACTCCTACAGATACGCAGTATTTT. Together with reference TRBV7-3 and TRBJ2-3, the CDR3 gives the full variable domain: GAGVSQTPSNKVTEKGKYVELRCDPISGHTALYWYRQSLGQGPEFLIYFQGTGAADDSGLPNDRFFAVRPEGSVSTLKIQRTERGDSAVYLCASSPRTPTDTQYFGPGTRLTVL.

The chain is built from TRBV4-1 and TRBJ2-3, with 10 positions matching TRBD2. Trimming removed 3 bases from V and 2 bases from J; junction bases left unmatched: 5. This CDR3 comprises 16 residues. The germline gives CDR1 MGHRA, CDR2 YSYEKL. The CDR3 coding sequence is TGCGCCAGCAGCCACCCAGGACTAGCGGTCACAGATACGCAGTATTTT. This encodes CASSHPGLAVTDTQYF.